These T cell receptor beta chains were read from a single sample in a study of shared clonotypes between healthy human individuals. Libraries were prepared by immunoSEQ multiplex PCR; TCRdb keeps only in-frame clonotypes and omits some of them. The data show some 2 million clones, roughly 94% seen once. The material sequenced was naive CD4+ T cells sorted from blood. The receptors originated from a man between 18 and 35 years old in good health. CDR3s leave out the opening cysteine and the closing phenylalanine or tryptophan.

V: TRBV7-9
J: TRBJ1-2
CDR3: ASSPVDRGQKYGYT

V: TRBV6-1
J: TRBJ1-5
CDR3: ASRADYSNQPQH

V: TRBV10-2
J: TRBJ1-1
CDR3: ASTRDMNTEAF

V: TRBV7-6
J: TRBJ1-1
CDR3: ASSLAWGRTEAF

V: TRBV4-3
J: TRBJ2-7
CDR3: ASSPLAGGAYEQY

V: TRBV5-1
J: TRBJ1-5
CDR3: ASSLDRGGQPQH

V: TRBV25-1
J: TRBJ1-1
CDR3: ASSGTGLNTEAF

V: TRBV10-1
J: TRBJ2-1
CDR3: ASGDRDNEQF

V: TRBV27
J: TRBJ1-2
CDR3: ASSSTGYAGYT

V: TRBV29-1
J: TRBJ1-1
CDR3: SAAAGFLVGTEAF

V: TRBV10-3
J: TRBJ1-2
CDR3: AISVGQNYGYT